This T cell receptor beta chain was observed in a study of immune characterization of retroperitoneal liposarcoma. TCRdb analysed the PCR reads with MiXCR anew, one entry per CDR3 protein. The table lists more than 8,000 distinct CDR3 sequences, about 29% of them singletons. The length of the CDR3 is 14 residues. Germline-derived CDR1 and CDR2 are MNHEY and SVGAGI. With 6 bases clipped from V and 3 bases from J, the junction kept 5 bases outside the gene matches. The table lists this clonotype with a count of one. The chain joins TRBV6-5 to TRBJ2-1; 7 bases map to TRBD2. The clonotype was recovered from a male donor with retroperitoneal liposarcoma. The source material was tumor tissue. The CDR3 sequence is CASSPGTNYNEQFF. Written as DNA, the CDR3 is TGTGCCAGCAGCCCCGGGACTAACTACAATGAGCAGTTCTTC.